The 27 T cell receptor beta chains below come from one sample, sequenced in a study of T-cell reconstitution after alpha-beta-depleted transplantation in children. Preparing the TCRbeta library involved the use of unique molecular identifiers. TCRdb ran MiXCR on the PCR reads and lists one entry per CDR3 protein. The table lists roughly 310,000 distinct CDR3 sequences, 20% to 30% of them singletons. The sample consisted of PBMCs, mostly from graft donor cells, taken 180 days after TCRalphabeta/CD19-depleted stem cell transplant. These TCRs come from a male patient younger than 18 who had a stem cell transplant for acute lymphoblastic leukemia, so the T cells may come from the graft donor.

This clonotype was detected only a few times. The rearrangement uses TRBV10-3 and TRBJ2-1, with 10 bases lining up with TRBD2. Germline V gene data show CDR1 as ENHRY and CDR2 as SYGVKD. The CDR3 totals 16 residues. After removal of 4 bases from V and 8 bases from J, the junction contained 11 bases not matched to a gene. The CDR3 DNA follows: TGTGCCATCAGTGCGACAGCGGGAGGGCTCGTCGATGAGCAGTTCTTC. Protein product: CAISATAGGLVDEQFF.

This clonotype has more than one count but fewer than ten. The gene calls are TRBV7-9 and TRBJ2-3; TRBD1 or TRBD2 may be the D gene (5 bases each). The germline V gene encodes CDR1 SEHNR and CDR2 FQNEAQ (reference sequence). The CDR3 totals 14 residues. Trimming took 5 bases from V and 4 from J, leaving 13 bases between them. The CDR3 is CASSRDGLADTQYF. The CDR3 DNA is TGTGCCAGCAGCCGGGACGGCCTCGCAGATACGCAGTATTTT.

J is TRBJ2-2 and V is TRBV2; TRBD2 might be the D (6 bases). Trimming removed 6 bases at V and 6 bases at J, with 20 bases between. The CDR3 is made up of 16 amino acids. Germline CDR1 and CDR2: SNHLY and FYNNEI. The CDR3 DNA is TGTGCCAGCAGGGACGGGGTTCCGGGAGACTCCGGGGAGCTGTTTTTT. This gives the protein CASRDGVPGDSGELFF.

In its sample, this clonotype was seen a few times. CDR3 in amino acids: CASSADRGLGNEQFF. The CDR3 bases are TGTGCCAGCAGCGCCGACAGGGGGCTGGGTAATGAGCAGTTCTTC. The genes are TRBV11-2 and TRBJ2-1; 10 nucleotides match TRBD1. Germline V CDR1 and CDR2: SGHAT, FQNNGV. V lost 5 bases to trimming and J lost 7 bases; unmatched junction nucleotides: 8. This CDR3 is built from 15 residues.

The chain joins TRBV20-1 to TRBJ2-1, with D perhaps TRBD1 (5 bases). V lost 4 bases to trimming and J lost 6 bases, with 13 bases between them. The CDR3 has 13 residues. From germline, CDR1 is DFQATT and CDR2 SNEGSKA (reference sequence). CDR3 amino acids: CSANAAQGNEQFF. Here the CDR3 DNA reads TGCAGTGCTAACGCAGCGCAGGGCAATGAGCAGTTCTTC.

This clonotype was detected a few times. The V call is TRBV20-1, the J call TRBJ2-2; either TRBD1 or TRBD2 may fit D (5 bases each). Germline V gene lookup returns CDR1 DFQATT and CDR2 SNEGSKA (reference sequence). The CDR3 has 16 amino acids. V dropped 4 bases and J dropped 12 bases, with 27 bases sitting between them. This CDR3 reads CSAINARQPRPGQLFF. The DNA of the CDR3 is TGCAGTGCTATTAATGCTCGGCAGCCTAGACCGGGGCAGCTGTTTTTT.

The rearrangement links TRBV5-6 to TRBJ2-2, with a tentative D call TRBD2 (6 bases). This CDR3 is 14 amino acids long. The germline V gene encodes CDR1 SGHDT and CDR2 YYEEEE. The V end lost 7 bases, the J end lost 0 bases, and 10 bases lay between the germline ends. The CDR3 nucleotides read TGTGCCAGCCGCGGGGCCACGAACACCGGGGAGCTGTTTTTT. It codes for CASRGATNTGELFF.

This clonotype occurred many times. The chain combines TRBV29-1 with TRBJ2-1; 7 nucleotides align to TRBD1. With V trimmed by 6 bases and J by 6 bases, 5 bases remained unmatched. Germline V gene sequence: CDR1 SQVTM, CDR2 ANQGSEA. This CDR3 is built from 12 residues. CDR3 coding DNA: TGCAGCGTCTCGGACAGGATCAATGAGCAGTTCTTC. This encodes CSVSDRINEQFF.

There are many counts of this clonotype. The rearrangement uses TRBV18 and TRBJ1-1, with 8 bases lining up with TRBD1. The CDR3 has 16 residues. V dropped 3 bases and J dropped 0; count of bases not matched to a gene: 6. Germline loops: CDR1 KGHSH, CDR2 LQKENI. CDR3 sequence (DNA): TGTGCCAGCTCACCGGGACAGGCTTCTTTGAACACTGAAGCTTTCTTT. It translates to CASSPGQASLNTEAFF. The whole variable domain, filled in from reference TRBV18 and TRBJ1-1, reads NAGVMQNPRHLVRRRGQEARLRCSPMKGHSHVYWYRQLPEEGLKFMVYLQKENIIDESGMPKERFSAEFPKEGPSILRIQQVVRGDSAAYFCASSPGQASLNTEAFFGQGTRLTVV.

CDR3 DNA: TGTGCCACCGCAGGGGAGCCGGAGACCCAGTACTTC. It specifies CATAGEPETQYF. The J gene is TRBJ2-5, the V gene TRBV10-3; weak D call: TRBD1 (6 bases). CDR3 length: 12 amino acids. V was pared by 10 bases and J by 5 bases, with 14 bases between. Germline loops: CDR1 ENHRY, CDR2 SYGVKD.

This clonotype came up many times. The chain carries TRBV4-1 and TRBJ2-7, with D possibly being TRBD2 (5 bases). Trimming removed 2 bases at V and 0 bases at J, with 11 bases between. Germline assignment: CDR1 MGHRA and CDR2 YSYEKL. There are 15 residues in the CDR3. CDR3 sequence (DNA): TGCGCCAGCAGCCAATCCGGACTGCTCTCCTACGAGCAGTACTTC. Its protein product is CASSQSGLLSYEQYF.

J is TRBJ2-4 and V is TRBV28, with D maybe TRBD1 (6 bases). CDR1 and CDR2 from the germline V gene are MDHEN and SYDVKM. Trimming removed 6 bases at V and 3 bases at J, with 9 bases between. This CDR3 contains 13 residues. The CDR3 loop reads CASRTGHKNIQYF. The CDR3 coding sequence is TGTGCCAGCAGGACAGGACACAAAAACATTCAGTACTTC.

The J gene is TRBJ1-1, the V gene TRBV6-1; D perhaps matches TRBD1 (5 bases). There are 12 residues in the CDR3. The V and J ends lost 2 bases and 9 bases respectively, with 10 bases between them. Looked up from germline, CDR1 is MNHNS and CDR2 is SASEGT. This chain's CDR3 is CASSETWTKAFF. In DNA, the CDR3 is TGTGCCAGCAGTGAAACCTGGACAAAAGCTTTCTTT.

There are a few counts of this clonotype. The CDR3 here is CASSDENQETQYF. CDR3 nucleotides: TGTGCCAGCAGTGACGAGAACCAAGAGACCCAGTACTTC. The rearrangement joins TRBV27 to TRBJ2-5; no firm D call. Germline CDR1 is MNHEY and CDR2 is SMNVEV (reference sequence). V dropped 5 bases and J dropped 0 bases, with 7 bases sitting between them. The length of the CDR3 is 13 residues.

This rearrangement joins TRBV6-6 to TRBJ1-1; D is ambiguous. Germline loops: CDR1 MNHNY, CDR2 SVGAGI (reference sequence). Trimming stripped 3 bases from V and 3 bases from J, with 5 bases between. The CDR3 runs 12 residues. This chain's CDR3 is CASSYDYTEAFF. DNA of the CDR3: TGTGCCAGCAGTTATGATTACACTGAAGCTTTCTTT.

The sample holds a few counts of this clonotype. The chain recombines TRBV5-1 with TRBJ1-1, with D hard to call. The CDR3 runs to 15 residues. Trimming stripped 3 bases from V and 3 bases from J, with 15 bases between. Germline loops: CDR1 SGHRS, CDR2 YFSETQ. CDR3 sequence (DNA): TGCGCCAGCAGCTCAGGTTCACGGGGTTACACTGAAGCTTTCTTT. Its translation: CASSSGSRGYTEAFF.

A note on this clonotype: A much larger clone lies a single base off, so this may be a read error. This chain connects TRBV5-1 to TRBJ1-4, with 8 bases matching TRBD1. The CDR3 runs 15 residues. Germline-derived CDR1 and CDR2 are SGHRS and YFSETQ. The CDR3 DNA reads TGCGTCAGCAGCTTACTTCAGGGGGCGAATGAAAAACTGTTTTTT. It translates to CVSSLLQGANEKLFF.

The chain employs TRBV12-3 or TRBV12-4 and TRBJ2-1, with D uncertain. Trimming removed 3 bases at V and 8 bases at J, with 8 bases between. The CDR3 is 12 residues long. CDR3 bases: TGTGCCAGCAGTTTCTTAGTTGATGAGCAGTTCTTC. Translation gives CASSFLVDEQFF.

This clonotype was seen a handful of times. The gene calls are TRBV12-3 or TRBV12-4 and TRBJ2-2, with 7 bases matching TRBD1. The CDR3 loop spans 16 amino acids. Trimming at V came to 5 bases and at J to 2 bases, leaving 8 bases not matched to a gene. CDR3 sequence reads: CASSRPGTVNTGELFF. The CDR3 DNA sequence: TGTGCCAGCAGTCGCCCCGGGACAGTCAACACCGGGGAGCTGTTTTTT.

This clonotype was observed a few times. The chain is built from TRBV7-3 and TRBJ2-5, with a tentative D call TRBD2 (6 bases). This CDR3 has 14 residues. The germline gives CDR1 SGHTA, CDR2 FQGTGA. Trimming took off 5 bases at V and 5 bases at J, with 15 bases between the two ends. This CDR3 reads CASSRSGVGETQYF. CDR3 bases: TGTGCCAGCAGCAGATCGGGGGTAGGGGAGACCCAGTACTTC. Full variable domain (remainder filled in from reference TRBV7-3 and TRBJ2-5): GAGVSQTPSNKVTEKGKYVELRCDPISGHTALYWYRQSLGQGPEFLIYFQGTGAADDSGLPNDRFFAVRPEGSVSTLKIQRTERGDSAVYLCASSRSGVGETQYFGPGTRLLVL.

There are a few counts of this clonotype. The chain links TRBV11-2 to TRBJ1-1, with a tentative D call TRBD1 (6 bases). The V end was cut by 6 bases, the J end by 1 base, with 30 bases between. Looked up from germline, CDR1 is SGHAT and CDR2 is FQNNGV. CDR3 size: 20 residues. CDR3 sequence (DNA): TGTGCCAGCAGGACACTCAAGGGACAATCCTTTCGGACATGGAACACTGAAGCTTTCTTT. Amino acid sequence: CASRTLKGQSFRTWNTEAFF.

The chain recombines TRBV6-6 with TRBJ2-3; D call uncertain. Deletions cut 2 bases from V and 3 bases from J, with 6 bases between. CDR1 is MNHNY and CDR2 is SVGAGI in the germline V gene (reference sequence). The length of the CDR3 is 13 residues. CDR3 amino acids: CASSYVGTDTQYF. CDR3 coding DNA: TGTGCCAGCAGTTACGTGGGTACAGATACGCAGTATTTT.

This clonotype turned up a few times. V gene TRBV27 combines with J gene TRBJ2-2; 13 positions match TRBD2. Germline V gives CDR1 MNHEY, CDR2 SMNVEV (reference sequence). The CDR3 spans 17 residues. Trimming cost V 5 bases and J 6 bases; bases outside gene matches: 9. This chain's CDR3 is CASSKLAGGPVSGELFF. CDR3 DNA sequence: TGTGCCAGCAGTAAACTAGCGGGAGGGCCTGTTTCCGGGGAGCTGTTTTTT.

This clonotype was counted between two and nine times. The chain joins TRBV7-3 to TRBJ2-1; 11 nucleotides line up with TRBD2. This CDR3 has 15 amino acids. V was pared by 3 bases and J by 9 bases, with 7 bases of the junction left unmatched. Germline CDR1 SGHTA, CDR2 FQGTGA. The CDR3 region is CASSFIAGGFTEQFF. CDR3 nucleotides: TGTGCCAGCAGCTTTATAGCGGGAGGGTTTACTGAGCAGTTCTTC.

Written as DNA, the CDR3 is TGTGCCAGCAGACTAAACCCGTCTGGGGACTATGGCTACACCTTC. It yields the protein CASRLNPSGDYGYTF. V gene TRBV7-6 combines with J gene TRBJ1-2; D is undetermined. The CDR3 contains 15 residues. The ends were cut back, 6 bases at V and 3 bases at J, with 17 bases in the middle. CDR1 and CDR2 from the germline V gene are SGHVS and FNYEAQ.

The table lists this clonotype with a few counts. The CDR3 sequence: CSVGAAVTYEQYF. CDR3 coding DNA: TGCAGCGTTGGGGCAGCAGTTACCTACGAGCAGTACTTC. V gene TRBV29-1 combines with J gene TRBJ2-7; no clear D. The CDR3 sequence is 13 residues long. Germline V CDR1 and CDR2: SQVTM, ANQGSEA. Between the trimmed V and J ends, which lost 4 bases and 2 bases, there was a span of 12 bases.

The chain uses TRBV24-1 and TRBJ2-1, with D maybe TRBD2 (6 bases). V lost 4 bases and J lost 4, with 16 bases in between. The CDR3 length is 16 residues. Germline V gene sequence: CDR1 KGHDR, CDR2 SFDVKD. The CDR3: CATSEAGTHHYNEQFF. Here the CDR3 DNA reads TGTGCCACCAGTGAGGCCGGGACTCACCATTACAATGAGCAGTTCTTC.